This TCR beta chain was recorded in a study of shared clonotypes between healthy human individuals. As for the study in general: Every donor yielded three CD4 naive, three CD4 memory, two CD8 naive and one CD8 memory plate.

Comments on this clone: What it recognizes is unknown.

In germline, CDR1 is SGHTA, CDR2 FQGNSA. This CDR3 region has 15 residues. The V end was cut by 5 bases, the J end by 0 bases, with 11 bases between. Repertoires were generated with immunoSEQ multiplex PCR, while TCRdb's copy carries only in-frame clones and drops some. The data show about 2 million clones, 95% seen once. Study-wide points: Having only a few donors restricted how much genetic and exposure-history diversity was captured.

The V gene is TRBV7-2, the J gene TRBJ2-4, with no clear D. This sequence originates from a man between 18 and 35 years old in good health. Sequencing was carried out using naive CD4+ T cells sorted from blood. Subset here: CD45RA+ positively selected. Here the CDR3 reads CASSQRTVAKNIQYF. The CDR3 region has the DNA TGTGCCAGCAGCCAACGGACGGTAGCCAAAAACATTCAGTACTTC.